The next 32 T cell receptor beta chains were all read from a single sample in a study of identical twins. TCRdb redid the calling of the 5' RACE reads with MiXCR, one entry per CDR3 protein. The sample has 750,000 to 950,000 distinct CDR3 sequences, around 12% seen once. The same data also contributed to another study, on yellow fever vaccine responses in identical twins.

Sequenced sample: PBMCs. All receptors derive from a woman aged 18-30 years in good health.

This clonotype was seen at least ten times. CDR3 coding DNA: TGTGCCAGCAGCTTGGGACTAGCGGGAGGGCCAAGGTACAATGAGCAGTTCTTC. This sequence encodes CASSLGLAGGPRYNEQFF. The V and J genes are TRBV28 and TRBJ2-1, with TRBD2 identical over 16 bases. V lost 6 bases, J lost 4 bases, and 9 bases stayed unmatched. The length of the CDR3 is 18 residues. The germline gives CDR1 MDHEN, CDR2 SYDVKM. Supplemented by reference TRBV28 and TRBJ2-1, the full variable domain reads DVKVTQSSRYLVKRTGEKVFLECVQDMDHENMFWYRQDPGLGLRLIYFSYDVKMKEKGDIPEGYSVSREKKERFSLILESASTNQTSMYLCASSLGLAGGPRYNEQFFGPGTRLTVL.

The chain combines TRBV2 with TRBJ1-5; TRBD1 might be the D (6 bases). Per the germline V gene, CDR1 is SNHLY and CDR2 is FYNNEI. The CDR3 is 15 amino acids. Trimming pared 6 bases from V and 4 bases from J, leaving 16 bases between. This chain's CDR3 is CASSRGGGGNQPQHF. In DNA form, the CDR3 reads TGTGCCAGCAGCCGGGGAGGGGGTGGAAATCAGCCCCAGCATTTT.

This clonotype was detected only a few times. This rearrangement joins TRBV7-2 to TRBJ2-7; 7 positions agree with TRBD1. CDR1 and CDR2 (germline): SGHTA, FQGNSA. The CDR3 runs 16 residues. V trimming: 1 base; J trimming: 6 bases; junction bases outside the gene matches: 12. The CDR3 loop reads CASSLGTGTTWREQYF. As DNA, the CDR3 is TGTGCCAGCAGCTTAGGGACAGGTACGACTTGGCGCGAGCAGTACTTC.

This clonotype has a count of ten or more. The V gene is TRBV15, the J gene TRBJ1-4; a weak D match, TRBD1 (5 bases). This CDR3 region has 15 residues. The ends were cut back, 1 base at V and 7 bases at J, with 13 bases in the middle. CDR1 and CDR2 (germline): LNHNV, YYDKDF (reference sequence). This chain's CDR3 is CATSRAGRDGEKLFF. The CDR3 DNA reads as TGTGCCACCAGCAGAGCGGGGCGGGATGGTGAAAAACTGTTTTTT.

The CDR3 protein is CASSRGEKEQFF. The CDR3, as DNA: TGCGCCAGCAGCAGGGGTGAGAAAGAGCAGTTCTTC. This chain connects TRBV5-1 to TRBJ2-1, with D possibly being TRBD1 (5 bases). This CDR3 contains 12 residues. Per the germline V gene, CDR1 is SGHRS and CDR2 is YFSETQ. V lost 4 bases and J lost 10, with 12 bases in between.

This clonotype has a handful of counts. The rearrangement joins TRBV12-3 or TRBV12-4 to TRBJ1-6, with D possibly matching TRBD1 (6 bases). The CDR3 sequence is 13 residues long. V lost 7 bases, J lost 7 bases, and 11 bases lay in between. The CDR3 region has the DNA TGTGCCAGCACCTTGGGGGCCAATTCACCCCTCCACTTT. It is translated as CASTLGANSPLHF.

This chain connects TRBV29-1 to TRBJ2-7, with unresolved D. Germline lookup yields CDR1 SQVTM and CDR2 ANQGSEA. This CDR3 spans 11 amino acids. The V end lost 4 bases, the J end lost 2 bases, and 6 bases lay between the germline ends. Here the CDR3 reads CSVVFTYEQYF. CDR3 DNA: TGCAGCGTTGTGTTCACCTACGAGCAGTACTTC.

This clonotype was recorded many times. This rearrangement joins TRBV15 to TRBJ2-3; the match to TRBD1 covers 10 bases. CDR1 and CDR2 (germline): LNHNV, YYDKDF (reference sequence). The CDR3 loop spans 14 amino acids. V lost 3 bases to trimming and J lost 3 bases; unmatched junction nucleotides: 0. The CDR3 DNA reads TGTGCCACCAGCAGGGACAGGGGGACAGATACGCAGTATTTT. This encodes CATSRDRGTDTQYF.

This clonotype was seen repeatedly, ten times or more. V usage is TRBV10-3 and J usage is TRBJ2-5; TRBD2 aligns across 9 bases. CDR3 length: 13 amino acids. The germline CDR1 and CDR2 sequences are ENHRY and SYGVKD. Trimming took 8 bases from V and 3 from J; bases not matched to a gene: 4. The chain's CDR3 is CAISGLAEETQYF. The DNA for the CDR3 is TGTGCCATCTCGGGACTAGCAGAAGAGACCCAGTACTTC.

The rearrangement joins TRBV27 to TRBJ2-2, with 9 positions matching TRBD2. Germline V CDR1 and CDR2: MNHEY, SMNVEV (reference sequence). The J segment lost 0 bases and the V segment lost 5 bases, leaving 13 bases of the junction unmatched. The CDR3 sequence is 19 residues long. In nucleotides, the CDR3 is TGTGCCAGCAGTCCTGCCCCCCTATCTAGCGGGGCGAACACCGGGGAGCTGTTTTTT. It specifies CASSPAPLSSGANTGELFF.

The chain employs TRBV29-1 and TRBJ2-1, with D possibly being TRBD1 (5 bases). Germline-derived CDR1 and CDR2 are SQVTM and ANQGSEA. This CDR3 is built from 15 residues. Trimming cost V 3 bases and J 6 bases, with 18 bases left between them. CDR3 sequence: CSVEPDQVQGNEQFF. The CDR3 DNA reads as TGCAGCGTTGAGCCCGACCAGGTCCAGGGCAATGAGCAGTTCTTC.

The sample holds many counts of this clonotype. The chain couples TRBV3-2 to TRBJ2-1; the table's D gene call, TRBD2, was not cross checked with the DNA. TRBV3-2 is a documented pseudogene. CDR3 size: 23 residues. The CDR3 region has the DNA TGTGCCAGCAGCCAACTATTCCCCCGACACCCCTATTACGGGAGTCCTTCAAGATTTGAGCAGTTCTTC. This translates into CASSQLFPRHPYYGSPSRFEQFF.

This clonotype was seen many times. This chain joins TRBV20-1 and TRBJ2-5; TRBD2 aligns across 7 bases. V shed 4 bases and J 5 bases; nucleotides not matched to a gene: 10. Germline CDR1 is DFQATT and CDR2 is SNEGSKA (reference sequence). This CDR3 has 14 amino acids. In nucleotides, the CDR3 is TGCAGTGCTACGGGACTACCCGCTTTGGAGACCCAGTACTTC. Residues: CSATGLPALETQYF.

This clonotype was seen at least ten times. J is TRBJ2-3 and V is TRBV11-2; 7 nucleotides match TRBD1. The CDR3 has 16 residues. The germline V gene encodes CDR1 SGHAT and CDR2 FQNNGV. With V trimmed by 1 base and J by 2 bases, 6 bases remained unmatched. CDR3 bases: TGTGCCAGCAGCTTAGGGGGACAGACTTACACAGATACGCAGTATTTT. Encoded protein: CASSLGGQTYTDTQYF.

The chain carries TRBV5-6 and TRBJ1-2; no reliable D call. Germline values: CDR1 SGHDT, CDR2 YYEEEE. Deletions cut 6 bases from V and 5 bases from J, with 17 bases between. This CDR3 is built from 14 residues. The CDR3 DNA follows: TGTGCCAGCAACGATTGGGGAAGGGATTATGGCTACACCTTC. It codes for CASNDWGRDYGYTF.

The sample holds a few counts of this clonotype. This chain connects TRBV5-1 to TRBJ2-1, with 14 bases matching TRBD2. Germline CDR1 is SGHRS and CDR2 is YFSETQ. V was clipped by 1 base and J by 7 bases; unmatched bases: 4. This CDR3 is built from 16 residues. The CDR3 DNA is TGCGCCAGCAGCTTGAGGACTAGCGGGGGGAAAAATGAGCAGTTCTTC. Translating gives CASSLRTSGGKNEQFF.

The V and J genes are TRBV4-1 and TRBJ1-3, with 7 bases aligning to TRBD1. J lost 2 bases, V lost 2 bases, and 3 bases had no gene match. This CDR3 has 15 amino acids. From germline, CDR1 is MGHRA and CDR2 YSYEKL. In DNA, the CDR3 is TGCGCCAGCAGCCAACCCGGGACAGCTGGAAACACCATATATTTT. This gives the protein CASSQPGTAGNTIYF.

This clonotype turned up a few times. V is TRBV7-8 and J is TRBJ2-5; 10 bases agree with TRBD1. J was trimmed by 12 bases and V by 5 bases; bases with no gene match: 3. From germline, CDR1 is SGHVS and CDR2 FQNEAQ. There are 11 residues in the CDR3. CDR3 nucleotides: TGTGCCAGCAGCCTAGGGACAGGGGAGTACTTC. Translation: CASSLGTGEYF.

The chain carries TRBV24-1 and TRBJ1-1; tentative D call: TRBD1 (5 bases). Trimming stripped 10 bases from V and 1 base from J, with 9 bases between. The CDR3 runs to 12 residues. Germline loops: CDR1 KGHDR, CDR2 SFDVKD. As DNA, the CDR3 is TGTGCCACTAGCGGACAGAACACTGAAGCTTTCTTT. Its translation is CATSGQNTEAFF.

In its sample, this clonotype was seen many times. The chain has TRBV12-3 or TRBV12-4 and TRBJ2-7; tentative D call: TRBD2 (6 bases). The CDR3 runs to 11 residues. CDR3 DNA: TGTGCTACTGGTAGCGGCTACGAGCAGTACTTC. Protein: CATGSGYEQYF.

The chain has TRBV7-8 and TRBJ1-1, with D tentatively TRBD1 (5 bases). V was trimmed by 3 bases and J by 3 bases, leaving 11 bases between them. The CDR3 runs 14 residues. Germline V gene lookup returns CDR1 SGHVS and CDR2 FQNEAQ. CDR3 in DNA: TGTGCCAGCAGCTTTCAACCGGGGGACACTGAAGCTTTCTTT. Protein sequence: CASSFQPGDTEAFF. Using reference TRBV7-8 and TRBJ1-1 for the parts outside the CDR3, the full variable domain is GAGVSQSPRYKVAKRGQDVALRCDPISGHVSLFWYQQALGQGPEFLTYFQNEAQLDKSGLPSDRFFAERPEGSVSTLKIQRTQQEDSAVYLCASSFQPGDTEAFFGQGTRLTVV.

The rearrangement links TRBV9 to TRBJ1-5; 9 nucleotides line up with TRBD1. The CDR3 runs 16 residues. The V gene end was trimmed by 4 bases and the J gene end by 7 bases; junction bases not matched to a gene: 12. Germline V CDR1 and CDR2: SGDLS, YYNGEE. The CDR3 loop is CASSPNRGQGGQPQHF. The CDR3, as DNA: TGTGCCAGCAGCCCCAATAGGGGACAGGGTGGCCAGCCCCAGCATTTT.

This clonotype was seen a handful of times. One junction end does not reproduce the germline sequence, and a read error may be involved. The gene calls are TRBV20-1 and TRBJ2-1; TRBD2 is a possible D gene (5 bases). This CDR3 comprises 14 residues. Germline CDR1 and CDR2: DFQATT and SNEGSKA (reference sequence). The CDR3 spells CSATPSGSFNEQFF. The CDR3 DNA follows: TGCAGTGCTACTCCCTCGGGATCCTTCAATGAGCAGTTCTTC.

In this sample, this clonotype turned up a few times. The chain joins TRBV10-1 to TRBJ2-1; 7 positions match TRBD2. This CDR3 is 14 amino acids long. J lost 3 bases, V lost 4 bases, and 3 bases had no gene match. Germline V gives CDR1 WNHNN, CDR2 SYGVQD (reference sequence). The DNA for the CDR3 is TGCGCCAGCAGTGGCGGGAGAGTCTACAATGAGCAGTTCTTC. Protein: CASSGGRVYNEQFF.

This clonotype has more than one count but fewer than ten. V gene TRBV20-1 combines with J gene TRBJ2-7, with TRBD1 matching 9 bases. CDR1 and CDR2 (germline): DFQATT, SNEGSKA (reference sequence). The CDR3 covers 15 residues. V trimming: 0 bases; J trimming: 5 bases; junction bases outside the gene matches: 8. The DNA for the CDR3 is TGCAGTGCTAGAGATTCCGGGACAGGGAGGAACGAGCAGTACGTC. This gives the protein CSARDSGTGRNEQYV.

This sequence joins TRBV14 and TRBJ2-4; 11 bases match TRBD2. The CDR3 length is 16 residues. From germline, CDR1 is SGHDN and CDR2 FVKESK. V gave up 4 bases and J gave up 5 bases; unmatched junction bases: 7. In DNA, the CDR3 is TGTGCCAGCAGCCCCCTCACTAGCGGGAGTCAAAACATTCAGTACTTC. Protein product: CASSPLTSGSQNIQYF.

This clonotype was observed a handful of times. CDR3 DNA: TGTGCCACCAGCAGAGATCTCTCTGGGGCCAACGTCCTGACTTTC. As protein: CATSRDLSGANVLTF. The chain links TRBV15 to TRBJ2-6; D remains unclear. Germline CDR1 LNHNV, CDR2 YYDKDF (reference sequence). CDR3 size: 15 residues. The ends were cut back, 0 bases at V and 0 bases at J, with 3 bases in the middle.

This chain uses TRBV6-5 with TRBJ2-3; 7 nucleotides align to TRBD2. With 2 bases clipped from V and 4 bases from J, the junction kept 6 bases outside the gene matches. Looked up from germline, CDR1 is MNHEY and CDR2 is SVGAGI. This CDR3 comprises 15 residues. CDR3 bases: TGTGCCAGCAGTTACGCTCGGGGGGTCGCAGATACGCAGTATTTT. It specifies CASSYARGVADTQYF.

This clonotype appeared a few times. The V and J genes are TRBV12-3 or TRBV12-4 and TRBJ2-5; D is ambiguous. V lost 4 bases and J 7 bases, leaving 10 bases between the germline ends. CDR3 length: 12 amino acids. CDR3 residues: CASSSTPRTQYF. CDR3 DNA sequence: TGTGCCAGCAGTTCCACCCCTAGGACCCAGTACTTC.

The chain has TRBV19 and TRBJ2-1; D is undetermined. The CDR3 sequence is 14 residues long. Trimming cost V 3 bases and J 9 bases, with 15 bases left between them. Germline V gives CDR1 LNHDA, CDR2 SQIVND (reference sequence). The CDR3 DNA is TGTGCCAGTAGTATCGGTTCCCAATCGGGTGAGCAGTTCTTC. Residues: CASSIGSQSGEQFF. The full variable domain, completed using reference TRBV19 and TRBJ2-1, is DGGITQSPKYLFRKEGQNVTLSCEQNLNHDAMYWYRQDPGQGLRLIYYSQIVNDFQKGDIAEGYSVSREKKESFPLTVTSAQKNPTAFYLCASSIGSQSGEQFFGPGTRLTVL.

The table lists this clonotype with a few counts. This chain uses TRBV4-2 with TRBJ2-1; a weak D match, TRBD2 (6 bases). V was cut by 3 bases and J by 9 bases, with 15 bases left in between. Germline lookup yields CDR1 LGHNA and CDR2 YNFKEQ. This CDR3 has 14 amino acids. The CDR3: CASSQDRLVREQFF. DNA of the CDR3: TGTGCCAGCAGCCAGGACCGACTAGTTCGTGAGCAGTTCTTC.

This clonotype was detected a few times. The V gene is TRBV14, the J gene TRBJ2-1; 10 nucleotides align to TRBD2. The trim removed 3 bases at V and 4 bases at J, leaving 3 bases unmatched. The germline gives CDR1 SGHDN, CDR2 FVKESK. The CDR3 has 15 amino acids. CDR3 amino acids: CASSQGLAFYNEQFF. DNA of the CDR3: TGTGCCAGCAGCCAGGGACTAGCGTTTTACAATGAGCAGTTCTTC.